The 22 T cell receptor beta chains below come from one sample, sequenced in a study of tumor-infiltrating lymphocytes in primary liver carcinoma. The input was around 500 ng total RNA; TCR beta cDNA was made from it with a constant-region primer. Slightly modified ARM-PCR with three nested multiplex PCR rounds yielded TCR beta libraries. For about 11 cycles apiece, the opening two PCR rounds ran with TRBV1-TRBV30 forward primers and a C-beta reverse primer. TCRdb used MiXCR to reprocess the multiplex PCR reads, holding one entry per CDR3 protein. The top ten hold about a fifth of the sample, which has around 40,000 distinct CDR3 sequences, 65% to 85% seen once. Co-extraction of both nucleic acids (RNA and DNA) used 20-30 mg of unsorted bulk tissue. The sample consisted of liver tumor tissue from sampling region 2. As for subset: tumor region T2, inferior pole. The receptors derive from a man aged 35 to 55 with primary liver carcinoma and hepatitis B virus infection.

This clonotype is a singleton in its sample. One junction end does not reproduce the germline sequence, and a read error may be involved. The CDR3 here is CASGMGGDRGISLPGANVLTF. The CDR3 DNA reads as TGCGCCAGCGGCATGGGGGGAGACAGGGGCATTTCCCTCCCTGGGGCCAACGTCCTGACTTTC. The V call is TRBV11-2, the J call TRBJ2-6; 8 bases agree with TRBD1. This CDR3 is built from 21 residues. The germline gives CDR1 SGHAT, CDR2 FQNNGV.

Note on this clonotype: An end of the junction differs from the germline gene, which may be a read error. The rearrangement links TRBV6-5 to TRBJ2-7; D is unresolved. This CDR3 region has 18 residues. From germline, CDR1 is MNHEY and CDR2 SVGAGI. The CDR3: CANSCKGPATSIPYVQYF. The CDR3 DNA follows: TGTGCCAACAGTTGCAAGGGCCCTGCCACTTCGATACCCTACGTGCAGTACTTC.

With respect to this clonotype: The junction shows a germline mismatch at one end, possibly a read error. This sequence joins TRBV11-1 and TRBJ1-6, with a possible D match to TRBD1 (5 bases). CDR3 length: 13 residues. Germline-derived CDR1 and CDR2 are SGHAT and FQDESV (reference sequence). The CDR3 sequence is CDSSRTLVSLLHF. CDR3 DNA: TGTGATAGCAGCCGGACACTAGTTTCACTCCTCCACTTT.

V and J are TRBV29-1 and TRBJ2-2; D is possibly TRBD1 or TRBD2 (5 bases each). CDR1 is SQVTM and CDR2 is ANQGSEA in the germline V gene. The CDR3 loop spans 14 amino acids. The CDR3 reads CNVLIPGPTGELFF. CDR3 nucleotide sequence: TGCAACGTCCTCATTCCGGGACCCACCGGGGAGCTGTTTTTT.

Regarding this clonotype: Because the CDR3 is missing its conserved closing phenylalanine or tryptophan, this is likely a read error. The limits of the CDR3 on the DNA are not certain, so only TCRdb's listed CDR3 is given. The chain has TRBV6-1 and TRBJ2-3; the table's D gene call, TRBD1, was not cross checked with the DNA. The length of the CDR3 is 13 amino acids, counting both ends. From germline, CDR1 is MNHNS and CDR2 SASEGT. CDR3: CASSEGVPDTHYL.

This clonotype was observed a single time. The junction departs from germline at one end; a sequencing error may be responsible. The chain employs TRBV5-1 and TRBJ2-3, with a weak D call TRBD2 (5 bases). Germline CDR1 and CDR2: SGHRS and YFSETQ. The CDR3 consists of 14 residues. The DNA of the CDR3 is TGCACCAGCAGCTTACTAGTGGGCACAGATACGCAGTATTTC. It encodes CTSSLLVGTDTQYF.

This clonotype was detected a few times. In DNA form, the CDR3 reads TGCAGCGTTGGACAGATAAATGAGCAGTTCTTC. Residues: CSVGQINEQFF. The chain joins TRBV29-1 to TRBJ2-1; maybe TRBD1 (5 bases). The V end lost 4 bases, the J end lost 7 bases, and 8 bases lay between the germline ends. The length of the CDR3 is 11 residues. Looked up from germline, CDR1 is SQVTM and CDR2 is ANQGSEA.

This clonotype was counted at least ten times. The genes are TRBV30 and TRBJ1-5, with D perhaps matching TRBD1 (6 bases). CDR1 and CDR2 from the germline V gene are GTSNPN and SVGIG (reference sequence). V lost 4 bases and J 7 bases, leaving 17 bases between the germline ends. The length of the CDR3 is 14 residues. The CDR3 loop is CAWKGRGAAQPQHF. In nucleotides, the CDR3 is TGTGCCTGGAAAGGTAGGGGGGCGGCCCAGCCCCAGCATTTT.

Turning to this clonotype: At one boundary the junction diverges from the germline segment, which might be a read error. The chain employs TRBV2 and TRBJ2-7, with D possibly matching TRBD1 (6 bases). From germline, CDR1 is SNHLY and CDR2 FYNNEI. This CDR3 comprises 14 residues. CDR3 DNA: TGTGCCAGCAGCGAAGGAATAAGGACAGCTGAGCAGCACTTC. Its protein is CASSEGIRTAEQHF.

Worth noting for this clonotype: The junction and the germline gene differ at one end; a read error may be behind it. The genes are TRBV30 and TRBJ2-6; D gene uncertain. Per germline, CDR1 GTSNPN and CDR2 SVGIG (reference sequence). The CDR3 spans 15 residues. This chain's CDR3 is CACPDGSFGANVLTF. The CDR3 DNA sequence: TGCGCCTGCCCGGACGGTAGCTTTGGGGCCAACGTCCTGACTTTC.

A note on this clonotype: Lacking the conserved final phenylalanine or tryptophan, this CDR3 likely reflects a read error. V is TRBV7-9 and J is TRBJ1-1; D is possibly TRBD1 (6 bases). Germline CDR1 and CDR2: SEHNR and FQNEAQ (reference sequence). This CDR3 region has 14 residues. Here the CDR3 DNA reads TGTGCCAGTAGCTCTCAACAGGGCTCCCCTGAAGCTTTCATT. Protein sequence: CASSSQQGSPEAFI.

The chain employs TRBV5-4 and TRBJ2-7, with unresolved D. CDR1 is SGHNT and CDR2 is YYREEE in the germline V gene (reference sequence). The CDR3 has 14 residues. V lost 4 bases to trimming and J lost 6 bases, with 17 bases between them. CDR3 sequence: CASSPGLSPSEQYF. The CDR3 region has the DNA TGTGCCAGCAGCCCCGGCCTCTCACCCAGCGAGCAGTACTTC.

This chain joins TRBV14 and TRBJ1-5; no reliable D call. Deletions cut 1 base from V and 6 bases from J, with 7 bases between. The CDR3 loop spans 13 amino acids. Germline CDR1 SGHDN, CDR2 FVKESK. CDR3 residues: CASSQGRGQPQHF. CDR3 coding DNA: TGTGCCAGCAGCCAAGGACGTGGTCAGCCCCAGCATTTT. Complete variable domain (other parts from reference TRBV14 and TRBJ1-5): EAGVTQFPSHSVIEKGQTVTLRCDPISGHDNLYWYRRVMGKEIKFLLHFVKESKQDESGMPNNRFLAERTGGTYSTLKVQPAELEDSGVYFCASSQGRGQPQHFGDGTRLSIL.

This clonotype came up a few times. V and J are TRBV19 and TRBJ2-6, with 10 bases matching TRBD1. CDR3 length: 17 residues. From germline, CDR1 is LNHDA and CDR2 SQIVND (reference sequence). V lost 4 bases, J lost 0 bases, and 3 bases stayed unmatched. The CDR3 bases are TGTGCCAGTAGTACGCGGACAGGGGGCTCTGGGGCCAACGTCCTGACTTTC. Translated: CASSTRTGGSGANVLTF.

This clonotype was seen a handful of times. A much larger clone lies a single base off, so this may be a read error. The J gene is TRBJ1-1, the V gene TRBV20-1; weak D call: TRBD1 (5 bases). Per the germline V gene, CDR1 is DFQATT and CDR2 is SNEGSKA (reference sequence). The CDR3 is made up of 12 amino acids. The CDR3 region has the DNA TGCAATGCAATGGACACCTACAGTGAAGCTTTCTTT. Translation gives CNAMDTYSEAFF.

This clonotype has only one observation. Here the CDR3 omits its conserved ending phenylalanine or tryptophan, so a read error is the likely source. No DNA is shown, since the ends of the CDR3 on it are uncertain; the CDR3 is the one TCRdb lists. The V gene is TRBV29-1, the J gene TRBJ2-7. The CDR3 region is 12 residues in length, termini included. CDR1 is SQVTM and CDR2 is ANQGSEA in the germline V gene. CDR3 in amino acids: CSAGWGNQEQCL.

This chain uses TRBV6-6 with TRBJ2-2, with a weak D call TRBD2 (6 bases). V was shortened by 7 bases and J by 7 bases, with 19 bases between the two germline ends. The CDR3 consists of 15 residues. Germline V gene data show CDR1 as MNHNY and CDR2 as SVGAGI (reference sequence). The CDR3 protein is CASNRISGNGGELFF. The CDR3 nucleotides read TGTGCCAGCAACCGGATTAGCGGAAATGGCGGGGAGCTGTTTTTT.

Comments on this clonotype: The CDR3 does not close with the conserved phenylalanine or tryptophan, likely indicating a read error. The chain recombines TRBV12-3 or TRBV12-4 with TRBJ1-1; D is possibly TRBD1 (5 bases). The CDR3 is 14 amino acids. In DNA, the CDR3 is TGTGTCATCAGTTCGGCAGACAGGAACACTGAAGCTTTCTTA. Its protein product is CVISSADRNTEAFL.

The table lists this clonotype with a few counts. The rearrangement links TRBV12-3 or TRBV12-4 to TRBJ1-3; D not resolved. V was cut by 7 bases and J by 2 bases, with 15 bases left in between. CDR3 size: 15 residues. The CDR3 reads CASNANPVTGNTIYF. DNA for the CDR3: TGTGCCAGCAATGCCAACCCGGTGACTGGAAACACCATATATTTT.

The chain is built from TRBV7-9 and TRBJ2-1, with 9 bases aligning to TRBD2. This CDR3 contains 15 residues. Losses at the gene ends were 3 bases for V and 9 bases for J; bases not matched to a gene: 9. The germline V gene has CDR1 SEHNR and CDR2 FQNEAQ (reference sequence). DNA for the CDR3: TGTGCCAGCAGCTTCGGCGGGGGGGGTACAGGTGAGCAGTTCTTC. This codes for CASSFGGGGTGEQFF.

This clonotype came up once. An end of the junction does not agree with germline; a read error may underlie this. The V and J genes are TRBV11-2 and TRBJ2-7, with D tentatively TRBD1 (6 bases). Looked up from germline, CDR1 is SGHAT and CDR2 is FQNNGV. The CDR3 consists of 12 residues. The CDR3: CASGPRGYVQYF. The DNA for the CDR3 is TGTGCCAGCGGTCCCAGGGGCTACGTGCAGTACTTC.

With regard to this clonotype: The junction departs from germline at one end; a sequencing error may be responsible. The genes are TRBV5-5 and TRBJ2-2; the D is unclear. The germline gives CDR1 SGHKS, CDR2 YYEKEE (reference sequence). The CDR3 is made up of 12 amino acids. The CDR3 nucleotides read TGTGCCGGCAGATTCCACACCTGGGAGCTGTTTTTT. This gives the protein CAGRFHTWELFF.